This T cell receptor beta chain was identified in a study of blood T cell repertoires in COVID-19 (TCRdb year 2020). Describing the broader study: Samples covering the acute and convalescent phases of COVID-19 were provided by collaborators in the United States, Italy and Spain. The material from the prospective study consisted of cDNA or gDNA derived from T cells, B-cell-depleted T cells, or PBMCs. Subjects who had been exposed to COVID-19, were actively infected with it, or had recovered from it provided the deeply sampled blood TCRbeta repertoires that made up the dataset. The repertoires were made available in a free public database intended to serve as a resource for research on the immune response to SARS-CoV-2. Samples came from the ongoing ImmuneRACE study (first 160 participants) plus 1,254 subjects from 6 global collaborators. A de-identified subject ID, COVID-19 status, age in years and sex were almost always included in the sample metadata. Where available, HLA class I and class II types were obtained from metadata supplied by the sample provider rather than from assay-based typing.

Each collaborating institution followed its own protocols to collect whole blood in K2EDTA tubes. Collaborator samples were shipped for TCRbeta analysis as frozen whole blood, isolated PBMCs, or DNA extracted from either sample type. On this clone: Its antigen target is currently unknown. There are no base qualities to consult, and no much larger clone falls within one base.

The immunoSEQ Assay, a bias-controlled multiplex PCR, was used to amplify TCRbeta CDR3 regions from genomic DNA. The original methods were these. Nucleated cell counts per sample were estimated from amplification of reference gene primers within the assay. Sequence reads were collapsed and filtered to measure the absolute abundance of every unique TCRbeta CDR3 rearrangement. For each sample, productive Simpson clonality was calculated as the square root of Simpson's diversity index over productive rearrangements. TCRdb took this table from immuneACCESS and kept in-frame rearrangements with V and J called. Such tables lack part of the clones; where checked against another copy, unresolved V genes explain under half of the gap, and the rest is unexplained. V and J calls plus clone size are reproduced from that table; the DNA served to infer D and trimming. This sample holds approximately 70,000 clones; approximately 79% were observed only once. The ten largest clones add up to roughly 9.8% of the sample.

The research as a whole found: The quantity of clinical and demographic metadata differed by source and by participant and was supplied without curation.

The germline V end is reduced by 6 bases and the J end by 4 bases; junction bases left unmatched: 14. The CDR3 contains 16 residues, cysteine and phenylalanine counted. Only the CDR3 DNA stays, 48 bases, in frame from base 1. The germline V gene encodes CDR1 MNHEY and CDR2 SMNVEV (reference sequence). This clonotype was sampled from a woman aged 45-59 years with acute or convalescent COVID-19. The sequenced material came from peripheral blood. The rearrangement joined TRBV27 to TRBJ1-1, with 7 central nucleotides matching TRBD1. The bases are TGTGCCAGCAGCTCAAGACATAAGGGGGCGAGCACTGAAGCTTTCTTT. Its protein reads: CASSSRHKGASTEAFF.